Given below is one T cell receptor (beta chain) in context. The antigen it binds to is not known. The data are from a study of monozygotic twins with inflammatory bowel disease (dated by TCRdb to the late 2010s). The study in broad terms: A total of around 30 monozygotic twin pairs were included in the full study, comprising nine German pairs (four IBD-concordant, five IBD-discordant) and 19 IBD-discordant Danish pairs. The search for disease-associated traits relied mainly on comparing IBD patients with their genetically identical healthy co-twins within discordant pairs. Each individual had, on average, about 151 000 unique TCRalpha sequences and 181 000 unique TCRbeta sequences available for analysis. Paper-wide results and their limitations: Background noise and inter-individual variability may have been introduced into the repertoires by the differing immunosuppressive treatments among patients. Measured by the inverse Simpson index, TCRbeta repertoire diversity was lower in IBD patients than in their healthy co-twins. The analysis was unable to tell apart different T cell subtypes. No single strong signal or clonotype linked to IBD turned up in the results, so the idea that one exists was not supported. Compared with healthy twins, IBD patients had fewer clonotypes in common with other individuals, a difference most pronounced in patients showing signs of disease activity. Repertoire similarity did not differ between concordant and discordant twins, which could be due to limited statistical power.

The germline V gene provides CDR1 MGHRA and CDR2 YSYEKL. Its CDR3 holds 16 amino acids, cysteine through phenylalanine. No DNA is given. From each donor, a roughly 2.6 ml peripheral blood sample was collected into PAXgene tubes and stored at -80 degrees C. Total RNA was isolated from whole blood with the PAXgene blood miRNA kit on an automated QIAcube, without T cell sorting. Deep TCRalpha and TCRbeta repertoire profiling with unique molecular barcoding was performed on peripheral blood of monozygotic twin pairs concordant or discordant for inflammatory bowel disease. For every twin pair, smoking habits were documented, and each individual was categorised as a current, former or never smoker. The library was built by means of 5' RACE. Each TCR library was prepared from 3,000 to 4,500 ng of total RNA. cDNA was synthesized with SMARTScribe reverse transcriptase in eight separate reactions per sample. During cDNA synthesis, unique molecular identifiers containing a 6-nucleotide sample barcode were introduced by template switching. Two nested PCRs of about 16 and 10 cycles amplified the TCRalpha and TCRbeta cDNA, and bead purification followed each PCR. Before amplification, the cDNA was both treated with uracil DNA-glycosylase and purified with the QIAquick PCR purification kit. In the second PCR, Illumina TruSeq-compatible adapters and sample-specific barcodes were added. Library quality and concentration were assessed using TapeStation and Qubit, and about 5.2 ng of each library was pooled. Sequencing of the pooled libraries was done on an Illumina HiSeq2500 single-index Rapid Run using custom sequencing primers and 2 x 100 bp reads. The original methods were these. MiGEC version 1.2.6 was used for UMI-based consensus assembly to correct PCR and sequencing errors. MiXCR version 2.1.1 was used for V(D)J alignment, clonotype assembly and CDR3 extraction. To normalise gene usage, clonotype sharing and MAIT/NKT TCR abundance, the top 1000, 10 000 and 20 000 clonotypes in each sample were analysed. Diversity was computed as the inverse Simpson index with the vegan R package after downsampling to 27 000 UMIs. Paired Mann-Whitney U tests on discordant twin pairs were used, with Benjamini-Hochberg multiple-testing correction. TCRdb reanalyzed the reads, keeping one entry per CDR3 protein sequence and omitting DNA. In this record, the V and J calls reflect TCRdb's handling and not the investigators' own analysis. The table for this sample records approximately 400,000 distinct CDR3 sequences. The top ten clones comprise 2% to 2.5% of the sample.

What was sequenced was blood. The sequence came from a human donor with ulcerative colitis or Crohn's disease, or a healthy co-twin of an affected twin (not recorded which). The receptor chain draws on TRBV4-1 and TRBJ2-3; TCRdb picks TRBD2, but there is no DNA to check that call. The CDR3 protein sequence reads: CASSHETSPHSDTQYF.